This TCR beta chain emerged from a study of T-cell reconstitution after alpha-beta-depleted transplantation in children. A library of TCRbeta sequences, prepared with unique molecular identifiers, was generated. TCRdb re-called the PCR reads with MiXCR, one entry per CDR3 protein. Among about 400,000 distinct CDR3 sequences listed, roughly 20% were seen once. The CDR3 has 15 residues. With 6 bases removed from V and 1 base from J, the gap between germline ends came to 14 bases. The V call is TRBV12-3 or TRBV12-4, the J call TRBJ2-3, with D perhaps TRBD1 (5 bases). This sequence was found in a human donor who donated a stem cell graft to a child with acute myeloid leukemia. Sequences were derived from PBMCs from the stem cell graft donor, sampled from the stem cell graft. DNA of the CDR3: TGTGCCAGCAGCCCACCAGGGTTAGGCACAGATACGCAGTATTTT. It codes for CASSPPGLGTDTQYF.